Listed here are 22 T cell receptor beta chains from one sample, sequenced in a study of cytomegalovirus exposure and HLA in healthy donors (dated by TCRdb to between 2016 and 2019). The protocol used for the library was the immunoSEQ multiplex PCR assay. For the multiplex PCR, a mixture combining 60 forward primers for TCR Vbeta segments and 13 reverse primers for TCR Jbeta segments was used. TCRdb mirrors the immuneACCESS table, restricted to in-frame sequences. Some clones are absent from its copies; in checked studies, under half trace to an unresolved V gene, and the reason for the others is unknown. Present in this sample are around 120,000 clones, 15% of which were seen just once. The top ten clonotypes cover 1.9% of the sample. Sequencing was done on a sample of PBMCs. The source is a woman aged 18 to 35 in good health and CMV-seronegative.

This clone appeared a few times. The chain links TRBV7-2 to TRBJ1-4, with 9 bases that match TRBD1. With V trimmed by 5 bases and J by 9 bases, 10 bases remained unmatched. Germline lookup yields CDR1 SGHTA and CDR2 FQGNSA. There are 15 residues in the CDR3. DNA for the CDR3: TGTGCCAGCAGCGTCTCCCAGGGACAGGGTCAAAAACTGTTTTTT. Translated: CASSVSQGQGQKLFF.

This clone was seen a few times. V usage is TRBV13 and J usage is TRBJ2-1; TRBD2 matches at 7 bases. The germline V gene has CDR1 PRHDT and CDR2 FYEKMQ (reference sequence). The V segment lost 11 bases and the J segment 9 bases; nucleotides outside the gene matches: 16. This CDR3 has 14 amino acids. The CDR3 nucleotides read TGTGCCTCCCTCCCCCCTAGCGGTACCGGTGAGCAGTTCTTC. Its translation is CASLPPSGTGEQFF.

The genes are TRBV2 and TRBJ1-1; D possibly corresponds to TRBD1 (6 bases). The V end lost 5 bases, the J end lost 11 bases, and 15 bases lay between the germline ends. CDR3 length: 12 amino acids. Germline V gene data show CDR1 as SNHLY and CDR2 as FYNNEI. The CDR3 nucleotides read TGTGCCAGCAGTCCCCGGAGAGACAGGGCTTTCTTT. This sequence encodes CASSPRRDRAFF.

This clone was recorded a few times. The rearrangement uses TRBV6-5 and TRBJ1-4, with unresolved D. CDR1 and CDR2 from the germline V gene are MNHEY and SVGAGI. V lost 6 bases to trimming and J lost 8 bases, with 16 bases between them. This CDR3 is built from 14 residues. The CDR3 DNA reads TGTGCCAGCAGCCCTAGCGGCCTGGGGGAAAAACTGTTTTTT. Its translation is CASSPSGLGEKLFF.

A few counts support this clone. The genes are TRBV19 and TRBJ2-1; 12 bases are shared with TRBD2. Germline-derived CDR1 and CDR2 are LNHDA and SQIVND (reference sequence). V trimming: 4 bases; J trimming: 6 bases; junction bases outside the gene matches: 4. CDR3 size: 15 residues. CDR3 sequence (DNA): TGTGCCAGTAGTACACGGACTAGCGGGGTCAATGAGCAGTTCTTC. Protein sequence: CASSTRTSGVNEQFF.

The chain has TRBV29-1 and TRBJ2-2, with D uncertain. CDR3 length: 18 amino acids. CDR1 is SQVTM and CDR2 is ANQGSEA in the germline V gene. V was cut by 5 bases and J by 0 bases, with 22 bases left in between. DNA for the CDR3: TGCAGCGTTTCGCTCGGGTTGACGGGTGGGTCGAACACCGGGGAGCTGTTTTTT. The encoded protein is CSVSLGLTGGSNTGELFF.

The chain combines TRBV10-3 with TRBJ2-5; the D gene is possibly TRBD2 (6 bases). V lost 3 bases to trimming and J lost 9 bases, with 14 bases between them. The CDR3 length is 13 residues. Germline CDR1 reads ENHRY; CDR2 reads SYGVKD. CDR3 protein: CAISDGRREAQYF. The CDR3, as DNA: TGTGCCATCAGTGATGGCAGGAGGGAGGCCCAGTACTTC.

The rearrangement links TRBV21-1 to TRBJ2-3; the D call TRBD2 from the table was never checked on the DNA. TRBV21-1 is labeled a pseudogene. The length of the CDR3 is 15 residues. This CDR3 is CASSKAVEGTDTQYF. The CDR3, as DNA: TGTGCCAGCAGCAAAGCGGTGGAGGGGACAGATACGCAGTATTTT.

The chain combines TRBV28 with TRBJ2-4; no clear D. This CDR3 region has 12 residues. Germline values: CDR1 MDHEN, CDR2 SYDVKM. The V and J ends lost 11 bases and 5 bases respectively, with 13 bases between them. The CDR3 reads CAVAPTQNIQYF. CDR3 nucleotides: TGTGCCGTCGCGCCTACCCAAAACATTCAGTACTTC.

The V and J genes are TRBV29-1 and TRBJ1-5; tentatively, D is TRBD1 (5 bases). Germline CDR1 reads SQVTM; CDR2 reads ANQGSEA. The CDR3 is 13 residues long. Trimming took off 4 bases at V and 6 bases at J, with 13 bases between the two ends. The CDR3 coding sequence is TGCAGCGTTGGCCTAGGAGGGACTCAGCCCCAGCATTTT. Protein sequence: CSVGLGGTQPQHF.

This clone was recorded a few times. The gene calls are TRBV11-2 and TRBJ2-7; D is undetermined. The CDR3 is 13 amino acids. Trimming shortened V by 5 bases and J by 7 bases, and 15 bases separated the two germline ends. CDR1 is SGHAT, CDR2 FQNNGV, per germline. The CDR3 spells CASSQNPVLEQYF. In DNA form, the CDR3 reads TGTGCCAGCAGCCAAAACCCAGTTTTGGAGCAGTACTTC.

This clone came up a few times. The genes are TRBV27 and TRBJ2-5, with 10 positions matching TRBD1. The J call may be faulty, since TRBJ2-7 better matches the DNA end. The germline V gene has CDR1 MNHEY and CDR2 SMNVEV (reference sequence). CDR3 length: 13 amino acids. CDR3 nucleotide sequence: TGTGCCAGCAGTGGGACAGGGGAGCCCGAGCAGTACTTC. Protein product: CASSGTGEPEQYF.

This clone was found a few times. The CDR3 nucleotides read TGTGCCAGCAGCTTAGTAGCGGGGTACGAGACCCAGTACTTC. Translated, it gives CASSLVAGYETQYF. V and J are TRBV7-2 and TRBJ2-5; 8 bases line up with TRBD2. Germline V gives CDR1 SGHTA, CDR2 FQGNSA. This CDR3 spans 14 amino acids. V was pared by 1 base and J by 5 bases, with 3 bases of the junction left unmatched.

Notes on this clone: An end of the junction differs from the germline gene, which may be a read error. This chain uses TRBV28 with TRBJ1-1; 10 bases are a match to TRBD1. The CDR3 loop spans 11 amino acids. CDR1 is MDHEN, CDR2 SYDVKM, per germline. CDR3 in DNA: TGTGCCAGCAACGCCGGGACAGGGGTTTGGTTT. Translating gives CASNAGTGVWF.

CDR3 bases: TGTGCCAGCAGCGTAAATAGCGGGAGTGGAGAGACCCAGTACTTC. As protein: CASSVNSGSGETQYF. V and J are TRBV9 and TRBJ2-5; 9 bases are shared with TRBD2. From germline, CDR1 is SGDLS and CDR2 YYNGEE. Germline trimming cut 1 base from V and 4 bases from J; bases unmatched to any gene: 5. This CDR3 spans 15 amino acids.

A few counts support this clone. The chain joins TRBV7-3 to TRBJ1-1; D remains ambiguous. The V gene's germline CDR1 is SGHTA and CDR2 FQGTGA. The CDR3 sequence is 15 residues long. Trimming stripped 0 bases from V and 2 bases from J, with 10 bases between. The CDR3 DNA reads as TGTGCCAGCAGCTTAACCCCAGGCGTAAACACTGAAGCTTTCTTT. Translating gives CASSLTPGVNTEAFF.

The chain combines TRBV28 with TRBJ2-7; tentatively, D is TRBD1 (6 bases). This CDR3 comprises 17 residues. V was cut by 3 bases and J by 1 base, with 19 bases left in between. Germline V gene data show CDR1 as MDHEN and CDR2 as SYDVKM. CDR3 amino acids: CASSFPTQGHESYEQYF. The CDR3 nucleotides read TGTGCCAGCAGTTTCCCAACCCAGGGACATGAGTCCTACGAGCAGTACTTC.

The J gene is TRBJ1-5, the V gene TRBV15, with a possible D match to TRBD1 (5 bases). The CDR3 runs 13 residues. With 4 bases removed from V and 7 bases from J, the gap between germline ends came to 11 bases. CDR1 and CDR2 from the germline V gene are LNHNV and YYDKDF (reference sequence). The CDR3: CATSNQGKQPQHF. Written as DNA, the CDR3 is TGTGCCACCAGCAACCAGGGAAAACAGCCCCAGCATTTT. Variable domain in full (rest from reference TRBV15 and TRBJ1-5): DAMVIQNPRYQVTQFGKPVTLSCSQTLNHNVMYWYQQKSSQAPKLLFHYYDKDFNNEADTPDNFQSRRPNTSFCFLDIRSPGLGDTAMYLCATSNQGKQPQHFGDGTRLSIL.

V and J are TRBV6-1 and TRBJ1-5, with a possible D match to TRBD1 (5 bases). V lost 3 bases and J 0 bases, leaving 18 bases between the germline ends. The CDR3 runs 18 residues. Germline CDR1 reads MNHNS; CDR2 reads SASEGT. In nucleotides, the CDR3 is TGTGCCAGCAGTGATGCCTGGTGGGGCAGGGTTAGCAATCAGCCCCAGCATTTT. It is translated as CASSDAWWGRVSNQPQHF.

V usage is TRBV5-4 and J usage is TRBJ2-1; 11 bases are shared with TRBD2. Germline V lookup: CDR1 SGHNT, CDR2 YYREEE (reference sequence). The CDR3 has 16 amino acids. V dropped 4 bases and J dropped 4; count of bases not matched to a gene: 7. The CDR3 region has the DNA TGTGCCAGCAGCCAAGCTAGCGGGGGGCCGTACAATGAGCAGTTCTTC. This encodes CASSQASGGPYNEQFF.

This clone was picked up a small number of times. The chain couples TRBV4-2 to TRBJ2-1; TRBD2 aligns across 8 bases. The CDR3 covers 16 residues. Germline CDR1 LGHNA, CDR2 YNFKEQ. With 4 bases clipped from V and 8 bases from J, the junction kept 13 bases outside the gene matches. CDR3 residues: CASSPGDGRASDEQFF. The CDR3, as DNA: TGTGCCAGCAGCCCCGGGGACGGGAGGGCCTCGGATGAGCAGTTCTTC.

The V gene is TRBV11-3, the J gene TRBJ2-3, with D possibly matching TRBD1 (6 bases). V lost 4 bases to trimming and J lost 2 bases, with 10 bases between them. Germline CDR1 reads SGHNT; CDR2 reads YENEEA. The CDR3 is made up of 14 amino acids. The CDR3 spells CASSSTGFTDTQYF. As DNA, the CDR3 is TGTGCCAGCAGCTCAACAGGGTTCACAGATACGCAGTATTTT.